Each of the 15 T cell receptor beta chains below was sequenced from the same sample in a study of Tregs in tolerant kidney transplant recipients. Assay: immunoSEQ multiplex PCR; the TCRdb copy retains only in-frame clones and omits some. The sample has approximately 75,000 clones; approximately 89% are singletons. The sequenced sample was Tregs from blood, obtained before the transplant. Every receptor here comes from a human donor who received a combined kidney and bone marrow transplant.

The count of this clone is one. The chain combines TRBV6-5 with TRBJ1-5; perhaps TRBD1 as D (6 bases). Trimming shortened V by 6 bases and J by 0 bases, and 9 bases separated the two germline ends. The V gene's germline CDR1 is MNHEY and CDR2 SVGAGI. The length of the CDR3 is 14 residues. Here the CDR3 reads CASRVQGSNQPQHF. The CDR3 DNA reads as TGTGCCAGCAGGGTACAGGGTAGCAATCAGCCCCAGCATTTT.

The chain has TRBV7-9 and TRBJ1-5, with D perhaps TRBD1 (6 bases). This CDR3 spans 13 amino acids. Germline loops: CDR1 SEHNR, CDR2 FQNEAQ (reference sequence). The V gene lost 4 bases and the J gene lost 6 bases, with 10 bases spanning the gap. Written as DNA, the CDR3 is TGTGCCAGCAGCTCCTCGACAGGTCAGCCCCAGCATTTT. Amino acids: CASSSSTGQPQHF.

The rearrangement uses TRBV5-1 and TRBJ2-3; D might be TRBD2 (6 bases). From germline, CDR1 is SGHRS and CDR2 YFSETQ. The V end was cut by 0 bases, the J end by 8 bases, with 16 bases between. The CDR3 runs to 15 residues. This chain's CDR3 is CASSLDYGSGATQYF. The CDR3 DNA follows: TGCGCCAGCAGCTTGGATTACGGGAGTGGCGCTACGCAGTATTTT.

This sequence joins TRBV5-1 and TRBJ1-1; weak D call: TRBD1 (6 bases). Deletions cut 0 bases from V and 6 bases from J, with 12 bases between. Germline V gene data show CDR1 as SGHRS and CDR2 as YFSETQ. The length of the CDR3 is 14 residues. The CDR3 is CASSLDRDWAEAFF. In nucleotides, the CDR3 is TGCGCCAGCAGCTTGGACAGGGATTGGGCTGAAGCTTTCTTT.

The rearrangement joins TRBV5-4 to TRBJ2-7; D is ambiguous. Trimming stripped 4 bases from V and 7 bases from J, with 15 bases between. Germline V gives CDR1 SGHNT, CDR2 YYREEE (reference sequence). CDR3 length: 13 amino acids. The CDR3 is CASSPPGEREQYF. The DNA for the CDR3 is TGTGCCAGCAGCCCCCCGGGCGAACGGGAGCAGTACTTC.

This chain joins TRBV11-1 and TRBJ1-1, with unresolved D. The CDR3 covers 13 residues. Trimming removed 0 bases from V and 8 bases from J, with 10 bases in between. Looked up from germline, CDR1 is SGHAT and CDR2 is FQDESV (reference sequence). CDR3 region: CASSLAGQREAFF. CDR3 nucleotide sequence: TGTGCCAGCAGCTTAGCTGGGCAGAGAGAAGCTTTCTTT.

This chain joins TRBV15 and TRBJ2-1; D is perhaps TRBD2 (5 bases). CDR1 and CDR2 from the germline V gene are LNHNV and YYDKDF (reference sequence). V lost 0 bases to trimming and J lost 1 base, with 13 bases between them. This CDR3 has 17 amino acids. In DNA form, the CDR3 reads TGTGCCACCAGCAGAGATTCGGTAGCGAGGTCCTACAATGAGCAGTTCTTC. This sequence encodes CATSRDSVARSYNEQFF.

The chain employs TRBV5-1 and TRBJ2-3; a possible D gene is TRBD1 (6 bases). The V gene's germline CDR1 is SGHRS and CDR2 YFSETQ. The CDR3 runs to 14 residues. Between the trimmed V and J ends, which lost 8 bases and 0 bases, there was a span of 13 bases. The CDR3 DNA sequence: TGCGCCAGTCACACAGGGTTCAGCACAGATACGCAGTATTTT. Amino acid sequence: CASHTGFSTDTQYF. Full variable domain (missing parts from reference TRBV5-1 and TRBJ2-3): KAGVTQTPRYLIKTRGQQVTLSCSPISGHRSVSWYQQTPGQGLQFLFEYFSETQRNKGNFPGRFSGRQFSNSRSEMNVSTLELGDSALYLCASHTGFSTDTQYFGPGTRLTVL.

The chain couples TRBV5-8 to TRBJ2-1, with TRBD2 matching 11 bases. The CDR3 contains 17 residues. Germline CDR1 and CDR2: SGHTS and YDEGEE. J lost 1 base, V lost 4 bases, and 7 bases had no gene match. The CDR3 protein is CASSPGLAGFSYNEQFF. The CDR3 nucleotides are TGTGCCAGCAGCCCCGGACTAGCGGGTTTTTCCTACAATGAGCAGTTCTTC.

The chain carries TRBV30 and TRBJ1-3, with TRBD1 as a possible D gene (5 bases). The CDR3 sequence is 15 residues long. Germline CDR1 reads GTSNPN; CDR2 reads SVGIG (reference sequence). Trimming took 3 bases from V and 4 from J, leaving 16 bases between them. CDR3 in DNA: TGTGCCTGGAGGGGGCCAGACAAGTTCGGAAACACCATATATTTT. It specifies CAWRGPDKFGNTIYF.

V and J are TRBV27 and TRBJ2-1; 10 positions match TRBD2. This CDR3 contains 15 residues. V shed 4 bases and J 5 bases; nucleotides not matched to a gene: 5. Germline V CDR1 and CDR2: MNHEY, SMNVEV (reference sequence). The CDR3 is CASSWRLAGHNEQFF. CDR3 nucleotides: TGTGCCAGCAGTTGGAGACTAGCGGGTCACAATGAGCAGTTCTTC.

This chain uses TRBV9 with TRBJ2-1; 11 bases agree with TRBD2. CDR3 size: 17 residues. Germline CDR1 reads SGDLS; CDR2 reads YYNGEE. Trimming took 1 base from V and 3 from J; bases not matched to a gene: 6. CDR3 DNA: TGTGCCAGCAGCGTAACTAGCGGGAGTAATAGCTACAATGAGCAGTTCTTC. Its translation is CASSVTSGSNSYNEQFF.

The rearrangement links TRBV30 to TRBJ2-5, with D possibly being TRBD1 or TRBD2 (5 bases each). Germline CDR1 is GTSNPN and CDR2 is SVGIG (reference sequence). The CDR3 has 12 residues. V lost 4 bases, J lost 1 base, and 7 bases lay in between. DNA for the CDR3: TGTGCCTGGACCGGGGCCCAAGAGACCCAGTACTTC. Protein product: CAWTGAQETQYF.

This clone was found a few times. This CDR3 reads CASSEGAGLMWLFF. CDR3 coding DNA: TGTGCCAGCAGTGAAGGGGCAGGCCTAATGTGGTTGTTCTTC. This rearrangement joins TRBV2 to TRBJ2-1, with D uncertain. Germline lookup yields CDR1 SNHLY and CDR2 FYNNEI. Trimming took off 1 base at V and 15 bases at J, with 19 bases between the two ends. The CDR3 length is 14 residues.

The rearrangement uses TRBV28 and TRBJ1-4, with D uncertain. CDR3 size: 11 residues. Germline CDR1 reads MDHEN; CDR2 reads SYDVKM. Trimming removed 2 bases at V and 11 bases at J, with 6 bases between. CDR3 loop: CASSLSRKLFF. CDR3 DNA sequence: TGTGCCAGCAGTTTAAGCCGGAAACTGTTTTTT.